The clone carrying this T cell receptor beta chain came up a few times. Its antigen remains unknown. CDR1 is LGHNA and CDR2 is YNFKEQ in the germline V gene. The CDR3 totals 13 residues. The germline V and J ends were trimmed by 0 bases and 3 bases, with 4 bases remaining between them. This sample is drawn from a study of CD8 T cells in ankylosing spondylitis. Libraries of TCR beta came from quantitative 5'-RACE with molecular barcodes. TCRdb passed the 5' RACE reads through MiXCR, listing each CDR3 protein once. There are some 330,000 distinct CDR3 sequences in the sample; around 8% occur only once, and just over 14% lies in the top ten. Study-wide findings and caveats: As for the disease-linked clones, they showed a CD8+ phenotype and occurred at relatively low frequencies in peripheral blood. The study identified a TCR beta motif of several highly homologous variants that appeared characteristic of ankylosing spondylitis blood. According to the report, clones linked to the disease were significantly enriched in matched synovial fluid samples taken from ankylosing spondylitis patients. Certain motif variants had earlier been reported in reactive arthritis synovial fluid and blood.

The sequence was collected from a male donor with ankylosing spondylitis. The V and J genes are TRBV4-2 and TRBJ2-3; no firm D call. The sample taken for sequencing was blood, either unsorted or a sorted T cell fraction (not recorded which). The CDR3 DNA is TGTGCCAGCAGCCAAGATCCGACAGATACGCAGTATTTT. This gives the protein CASSQDPTDTQYF.